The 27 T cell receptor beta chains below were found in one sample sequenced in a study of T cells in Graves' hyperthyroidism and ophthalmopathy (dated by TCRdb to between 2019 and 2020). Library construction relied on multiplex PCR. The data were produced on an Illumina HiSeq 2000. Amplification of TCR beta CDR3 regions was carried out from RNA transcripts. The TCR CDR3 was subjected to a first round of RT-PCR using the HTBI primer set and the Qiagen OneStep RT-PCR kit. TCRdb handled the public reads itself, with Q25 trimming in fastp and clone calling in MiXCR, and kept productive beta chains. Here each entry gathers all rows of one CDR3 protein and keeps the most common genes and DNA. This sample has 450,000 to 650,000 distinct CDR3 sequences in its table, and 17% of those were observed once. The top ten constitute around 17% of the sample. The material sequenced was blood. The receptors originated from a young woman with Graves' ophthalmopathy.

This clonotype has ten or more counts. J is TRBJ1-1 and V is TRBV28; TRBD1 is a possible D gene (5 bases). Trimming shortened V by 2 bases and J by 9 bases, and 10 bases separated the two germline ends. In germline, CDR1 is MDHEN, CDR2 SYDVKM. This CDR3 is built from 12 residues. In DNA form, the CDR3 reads TGTGCCAGCAGTTTACAGGGCCGGAAAGCTTTCTTT. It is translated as CASSLQGRKAFF.

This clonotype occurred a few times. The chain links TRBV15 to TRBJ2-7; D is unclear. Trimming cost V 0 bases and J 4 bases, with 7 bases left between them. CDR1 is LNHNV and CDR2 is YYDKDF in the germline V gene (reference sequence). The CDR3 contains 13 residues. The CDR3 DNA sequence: TGTGCCACCAGCAGAGATCTCTATTACGAGCAGTACTTC. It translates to CATSRDLYYEQYF.

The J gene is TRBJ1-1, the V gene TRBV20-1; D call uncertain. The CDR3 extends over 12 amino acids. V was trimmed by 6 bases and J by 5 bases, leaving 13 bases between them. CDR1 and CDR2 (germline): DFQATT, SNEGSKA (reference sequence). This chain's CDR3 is CSAYFTRTEAFF. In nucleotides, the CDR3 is TGCAGTGCCTACTTTACGAGGACTGAAGCTTTCTTT.

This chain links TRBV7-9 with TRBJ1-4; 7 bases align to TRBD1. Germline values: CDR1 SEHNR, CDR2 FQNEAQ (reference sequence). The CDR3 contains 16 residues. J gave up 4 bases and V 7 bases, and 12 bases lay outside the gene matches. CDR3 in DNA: TGTGCCAGCACCCAAGACAGGGCAGGGGTTAATGAAAAACTGTTTTTT. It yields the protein CASTQDRAGVNEKLFF.

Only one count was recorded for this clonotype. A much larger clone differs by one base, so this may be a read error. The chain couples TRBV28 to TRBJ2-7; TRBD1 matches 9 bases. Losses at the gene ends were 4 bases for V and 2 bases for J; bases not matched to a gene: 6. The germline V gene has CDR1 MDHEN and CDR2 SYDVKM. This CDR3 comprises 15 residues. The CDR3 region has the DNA TGTGCCAGCAGTTGGGACAGGGCTCGGACCTACGAGCAGTACTTC. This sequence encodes CASSWDRARTYEQYF.

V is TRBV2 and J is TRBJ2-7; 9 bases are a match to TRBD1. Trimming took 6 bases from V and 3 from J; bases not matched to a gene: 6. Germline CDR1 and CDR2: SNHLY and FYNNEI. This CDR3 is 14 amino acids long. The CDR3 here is CASRGTGINYEQYF. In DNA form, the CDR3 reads TGTGCCAGCAGAGGGACAGGGATTAACTACGAGCAGTACTTC.

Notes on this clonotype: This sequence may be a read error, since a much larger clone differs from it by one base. The CDR3 coding sequence is TGTGCCGGCAGTCAAGACCGCACCGGGGAGCTGTTTTTT. This sequence encodes CAGSQDRTGELFF. The chain combines TRBV6-2 or TRBV6-3 with TRBJ2-2; D unresolved. The CDR3 loop spans 13 amino acids. The germline gives CDR1 MNHEY, CDR2 SVGEGT.

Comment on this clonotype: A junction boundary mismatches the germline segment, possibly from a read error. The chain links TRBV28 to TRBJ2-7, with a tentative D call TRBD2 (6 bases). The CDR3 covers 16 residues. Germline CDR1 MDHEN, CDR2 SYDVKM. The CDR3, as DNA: TGTGCCGGCAGCCCGGGACCGGGGACTTCCTCCTACGAGCAGTACTTC. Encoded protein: CAGSPGPGTSSYEQYF.

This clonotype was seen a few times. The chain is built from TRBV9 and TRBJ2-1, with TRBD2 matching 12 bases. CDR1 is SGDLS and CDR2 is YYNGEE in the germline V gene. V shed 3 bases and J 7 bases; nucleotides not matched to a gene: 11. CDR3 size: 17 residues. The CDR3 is CASSEESSGGAANEQFF. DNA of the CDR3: TGTGCCAGCAGCGAGGAATCTAGCGGGGGGGCCGCAAATGAGCAGTTCTTC.

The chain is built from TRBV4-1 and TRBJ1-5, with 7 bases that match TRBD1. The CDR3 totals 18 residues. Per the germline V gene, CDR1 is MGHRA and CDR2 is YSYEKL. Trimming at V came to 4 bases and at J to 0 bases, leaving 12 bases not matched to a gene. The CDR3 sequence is CASSPPPGGQHSNQPQHF. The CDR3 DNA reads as TGCGCCAGCAGCCCACCGCCAGGGGGACAACATAGCAATCAGCCCCAGCATTTT.

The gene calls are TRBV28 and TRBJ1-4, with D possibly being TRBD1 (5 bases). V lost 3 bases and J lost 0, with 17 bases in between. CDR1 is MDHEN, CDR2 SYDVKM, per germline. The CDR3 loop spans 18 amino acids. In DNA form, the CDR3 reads TGTGCCAGCAGTTTTGGGGCAGGGCTAGTATCAACTAATGAAAAACTGTTTTTT. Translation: CASSFGAGLVSTNEKLFF.

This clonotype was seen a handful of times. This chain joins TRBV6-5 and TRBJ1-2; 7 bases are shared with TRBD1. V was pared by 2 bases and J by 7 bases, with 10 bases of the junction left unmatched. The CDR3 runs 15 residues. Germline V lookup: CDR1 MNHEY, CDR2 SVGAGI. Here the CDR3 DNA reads TGTGCCAGCAGTTACCACAACTCAGGGGGGCTTGGCTACACCTTC. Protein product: CASSYHNSGGLGYTF.

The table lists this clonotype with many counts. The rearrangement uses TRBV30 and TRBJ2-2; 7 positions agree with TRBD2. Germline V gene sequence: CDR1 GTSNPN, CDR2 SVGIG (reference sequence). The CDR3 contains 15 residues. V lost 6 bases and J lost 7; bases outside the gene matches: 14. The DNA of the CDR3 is TGTGCCTGTGGGAGGACTAGGCGGGCCGGCGGGGAGCTGTTTTTT. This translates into CACGRTRRAGGELFF. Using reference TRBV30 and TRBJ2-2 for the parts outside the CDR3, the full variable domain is SQTIHQWPATLVQPVGSPLSLECTVEGTSNPNLYWYRQAAGRGLQLLFYSVGIGQISSEVPQNLSASRPQDRQFILSSKKLLLSDSGFYLCACGRTRRAGGELFFGEGSRLTVL.

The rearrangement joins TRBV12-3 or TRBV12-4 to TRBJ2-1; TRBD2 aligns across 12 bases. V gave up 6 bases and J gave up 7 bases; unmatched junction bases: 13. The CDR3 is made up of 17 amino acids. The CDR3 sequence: CASSRGPTSGSGNEQFF. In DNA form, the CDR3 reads TGTGCCAGCAGCCGCGGCCCGACTAGCGGGAGTGGGAATGAGCAGTTCTTC.

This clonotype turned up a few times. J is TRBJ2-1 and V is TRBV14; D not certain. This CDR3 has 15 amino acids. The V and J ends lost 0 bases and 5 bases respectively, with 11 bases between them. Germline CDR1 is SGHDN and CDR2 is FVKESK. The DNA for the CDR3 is TGTGCCAGCAGCCAAGATTTGGGCGGTGACAATGAGCAGTTCTTC. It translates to CASSQDLGGDNEQFF.

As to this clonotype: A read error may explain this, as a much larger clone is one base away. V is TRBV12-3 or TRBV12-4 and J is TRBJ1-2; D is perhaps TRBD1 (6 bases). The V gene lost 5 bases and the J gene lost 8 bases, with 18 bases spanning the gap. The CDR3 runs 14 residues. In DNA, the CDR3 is TGTGCCAGCAGTCCCTCGAGGACAGTCGAGGGCTACACCTTC. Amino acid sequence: CASSPSRTVEGYTF.

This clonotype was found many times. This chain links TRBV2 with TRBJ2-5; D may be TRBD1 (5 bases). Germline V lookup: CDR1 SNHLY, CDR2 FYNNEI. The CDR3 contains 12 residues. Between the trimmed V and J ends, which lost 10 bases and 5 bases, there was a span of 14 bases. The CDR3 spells CATGHARETQYF. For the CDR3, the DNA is TGTGCCACCGGACACGCTAGGGAGACCCAGTACTTC.

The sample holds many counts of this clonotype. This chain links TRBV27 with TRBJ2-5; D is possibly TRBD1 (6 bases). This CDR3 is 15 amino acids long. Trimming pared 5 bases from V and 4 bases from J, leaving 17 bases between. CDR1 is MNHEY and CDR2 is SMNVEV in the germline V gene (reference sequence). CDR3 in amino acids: CASSPYQQGRETQYF. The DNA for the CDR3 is TGTGCCAGCAGTCCGTACCAACAGGGAAGAGAGACCCAGTACTTC.

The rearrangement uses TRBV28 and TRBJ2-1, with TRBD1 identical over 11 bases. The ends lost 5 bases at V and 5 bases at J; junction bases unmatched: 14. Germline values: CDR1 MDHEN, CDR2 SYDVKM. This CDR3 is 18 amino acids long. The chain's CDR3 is CASSNEGTGGVRDNEQFF. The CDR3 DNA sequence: TGTGCCAGCAGTAATGAAGGGACAGGGGGGGTCCGAGACAATGAGCAGTTCTTC.

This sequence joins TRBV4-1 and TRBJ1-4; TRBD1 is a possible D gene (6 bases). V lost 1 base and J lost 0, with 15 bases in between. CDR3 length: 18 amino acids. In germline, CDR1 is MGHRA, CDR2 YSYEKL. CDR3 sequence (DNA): TGCGCCAGCAGCCAAGTGGTAGCGGGGGGCTCAACTAATGAAAAACTGTTTTTT. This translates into CASSQVVAGGSTNEKLFF.

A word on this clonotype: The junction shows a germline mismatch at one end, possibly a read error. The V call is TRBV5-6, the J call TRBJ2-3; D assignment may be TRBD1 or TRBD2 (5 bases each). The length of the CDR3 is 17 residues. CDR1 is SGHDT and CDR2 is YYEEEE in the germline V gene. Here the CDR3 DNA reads TGTGCCAGCAGCCCATGGACTGACGAACCTAGCACAGGTACGCAGTATTTT. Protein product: CASSPWTDEPSTGTQYF.

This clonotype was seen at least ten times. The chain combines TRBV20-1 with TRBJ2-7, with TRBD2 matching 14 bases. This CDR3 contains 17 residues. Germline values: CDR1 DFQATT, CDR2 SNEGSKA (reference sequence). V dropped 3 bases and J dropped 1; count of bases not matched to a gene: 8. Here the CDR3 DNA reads TGCAGTGCTAGCTCGACTAGCGGGGGGGCCTTTTCCTACGAGCAGTACTTC. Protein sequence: CSASSTSGGAFSYEQYF.

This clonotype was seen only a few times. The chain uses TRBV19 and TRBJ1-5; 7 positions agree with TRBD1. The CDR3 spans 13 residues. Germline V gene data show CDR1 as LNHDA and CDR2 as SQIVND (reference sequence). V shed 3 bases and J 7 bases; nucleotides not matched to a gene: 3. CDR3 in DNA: TGTGCCAGTAGTATGTCGGGACAGCAGCCCCAGCATTTT. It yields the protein CASSMSGQQPQHF.

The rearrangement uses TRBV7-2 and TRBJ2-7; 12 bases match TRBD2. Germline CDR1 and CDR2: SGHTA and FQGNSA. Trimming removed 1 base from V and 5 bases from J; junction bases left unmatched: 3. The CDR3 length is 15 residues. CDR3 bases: TGTGCCAGCAGCTTAGAACTAGCGGGAGGCCACGAGCAGTACTTC. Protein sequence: CASSLELAGGHEQYF. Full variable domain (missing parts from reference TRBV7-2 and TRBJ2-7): GAGVSQSPSNKVTEKGKDVELRCDPISGHTALYWYRQSLGQGLEFLIYFQGNSAPDKSGLPSDRFSAERTGGSVSTLTIQRTQQEDSAVYLCASSLELAGGHEQYFGPGTRLTVT.

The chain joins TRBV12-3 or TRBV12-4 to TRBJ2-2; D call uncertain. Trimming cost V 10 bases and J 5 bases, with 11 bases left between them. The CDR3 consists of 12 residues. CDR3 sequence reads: CAIRRWTGELFF. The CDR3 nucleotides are TGTGCCATCCGGCGGTGGACCGGGGAGCTGTTTTTT.

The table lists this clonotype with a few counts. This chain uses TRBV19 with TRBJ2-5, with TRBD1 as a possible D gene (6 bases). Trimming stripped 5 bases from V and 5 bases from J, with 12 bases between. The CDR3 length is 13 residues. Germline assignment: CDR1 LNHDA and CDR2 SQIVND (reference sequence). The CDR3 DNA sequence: TGTGCCAGTAGTGTAACAGGGCTGGAGACCCAGTACTTC. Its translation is CASSVTGLETQYF.

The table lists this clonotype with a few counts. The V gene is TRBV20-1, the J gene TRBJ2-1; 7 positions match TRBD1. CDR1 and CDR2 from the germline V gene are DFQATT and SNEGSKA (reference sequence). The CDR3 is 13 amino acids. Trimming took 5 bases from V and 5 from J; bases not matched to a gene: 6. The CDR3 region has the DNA TGCAGTGCTTCCAACACAGGGGACAATGAGCAGTTCTTC. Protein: CSASNTGDNEQFF.